Below, 23 T cell receptor beta chains from the same sample are listed, as sequenced in a study of blood T cell repertoires in COVID-19. TCRdb's table, derived via immunoSEQ multiplex PCR, lists solely in-frame clones and lacks some. The repertoire holds around 260,000 clones, with around 89% as singletons. What was sequenced was peripheral blood. The receptors originated from a man younger than 45 with acute or convalescent COVID-19.

The chain links TRBV28 to TRBJ2-7; D gene ambiguous. This CDR3 comprises 13 residues. V lost 5 bases and J 9 bases, leaving 17 bases between the germline ends. Germline V gives CDR1 MDHEN, CDR2 SYDVKM. CDR3 in amino acids: CASSLGALRLQYF. The CDR3 DNA sequence: TGTGCCAGCAGTCTCGGTGCTCTTAGACTGCAGTACTTC.

Only one count was recorded for this clone. The gene calls are TRBV7-9 and TRBJ1-3; D possibly corresponds to TRBD1 (6 bases). V lost 5 bases and J 0 bases, leaving 14 bases between the germline ends. The CDR3 covers 16 residues. CDR1 is SEHNR, CDR2 FQNEAQ, per germline (reference sequence). The CDR3 spells CASSAAQGTSGNTIYF. DNA for the CDR3: TGTGCCAGCAGCGCGGCACAGGGAACCTCTGGAAACACCATATATTTT.

The genes are TRBV5-1 and TRBJ1-4; D ambiguous. The length of the CDR3 is 15 residues. The V end lost 0 bases, the J end lost 0 bases, and 6 bases lay between the germline ends. From germline, CDR1 is SGHRS and CDR2 YFSETQ. The chain's CDR3 is CASSLVSATNEKLFF. CDR3 in DNA: TGCGCCAGCAGCTTGGTCTCAGCAACTAATGAAAAACTGTTTTTT.

This rearrangement joins TRBV5-8 to TRBJ1-5, with TRBD1 as a possible D gene (6 bases). Trimming cost V 4 bases and J 7 bases, with 15 bases left between them. CDR3 length: 14 residues. CDR1 is SGHTS and CDR2 is YDEGEE in the germline V gene. The CDR3 protein is CASSPRFRGQPQHF. CDR3 in DNA: TGTGCCAGCAGCCCGAGGTTCAGGGGACAGCCCCAGCATTTT.

The chain couples TRBV7-9 to TRBJ2-7, with 11 positions matching TRBD2. The CDR3 has 14 amino acids. The V gene end was trimmed by 5 bases and the J gene end by 7 bases; junction bases not matched to a gene: 7. The germline gives CDR1 SEHNR, CDR2 FQNEAQ (reference sequence). The CDR3: CASSQRLAGWEQYF. Here the CDR3 DNA reads TGTGCCAGCAGCCAACGACTAGCGGGATGGGAGCAGTACTTC.

This chain joins TRBV2 and TRBJ1-5, with a possible D match to TRBD1 (5 bases). The CDR3 has 14 residues. Deletions cut 3 bases from V and 5 bases from J, with 11 bases between. Germline V lookup: CDR1 SNHLY, CDR2 FYNNEI. In nucleotides, the CDR3 is TGTGCCAGCAGTGATGCCAGGGCCTATCAGCCCCAGCATTTT. Its protein product is CASSDARAYQPQHF.

CDR3: CASSLGGASYNEQFF. Written as DNA, the CDR3 is TGTGCCAGCAGCTTAGGGGGCGCATCCTACAATGAGCAGTTCTTC. The chain links TRBV13 to TRBJ2-1; no definite D call. The CDR3 loop spans 15 amino acids. Germline CDR1 reads PRHDT; CDR2 reads FYEKMQ (reference sequence). V was shortened by 0 bases and J by 1 base, with 7 bases between the two germline ends.

The chain couples TRBV28 to TRBJ2-6; perhaps TRBD1 as D (5 bases). Germline loops: CDR1 MDHEN, CDR2 SYDVKM. Trimming removed 2 bases at V and 0 bases at J, with 8 bases between. The CDR3 spans 16 residues. DNA for the CDR3: TGTGCCAGCAGTTTAACAGGTAGCTCTGGGGCCAACGTCCTGACTTTC. This translates into CASSLTGSSGANVLTF.

The V call is TRBV27, the J call TRBJ1-5; D might be TRBD1 (5 bases). CDR1 is MNHEY and CDR2 is SMNVEV in the germline V gene (reference sequence). The CDR3 totals 14 residues. V was shortened by 2 bases and J by 7 bases, with 12 bases between the two germline ends. The CDR3 sequence is CASSLRGEGQPQHF. The CDR3, as DNA: TGTGCCAGCAGTTTACGGGGGGAGGGGCAGCCCCAGCATTTT.

CDR3 in DNA: TGTGCCAGCAGTTTCGCGTTGACAGGGGACCCGAGCTCCTACGAGCAGTACTTC. It encodes CASSFALTGDPSSYEQYF. V gene TRBV28 combines with J gene TRBJ2-7; 8 bases match TRBD1. Trimming at V came to 3 bases and at J to 0 bases, leaving 13 bases not matched to a gene. Germline CDR1 MDHEN, CDR2 SYDVKM. This CDR3 spans 18 amino acids.

V usage is TRBV6-6 and J usage is TRBJ1-5; tentative D call: TRBD1 (6 bases). This CDR3 region has 14 residues. The germline V and J ends were trimmed by 5 bases and 1 base, with 9 bases remaining between them. CDR1 MNHNY and CDR2 SVGAGI come from the germline V gene (reference sequence). The CDR3 DNA sequence: TGTGCCAGCAGTCCAAGGGGGAGCAATCAGCCCCAGCATTTT. Protein sequence: CASSPRGSNQPQHF.

The genes are TRBV11-3 and TRBJ2-1, with 14 bases fitting TRBD2. Trimming took 5 bases from V and 1 from J; bases not matched to a gene: 10. This CDR3 contains 19 residues. The V gene's germline CDR1 is SGHNT and CDR2 YENEEA. CDR3 amino acids: CASSPQLGTSGRSYNEQFF. CDR3 nucleotide sequence: TGTGCCAGCAGCCCTCAACTGGGGACTAGCGGGAGATCCTACAATGAGCAGTTCTTC.

The chain joins TRBV7-2 to TRBJ1-2; a weak D match, TRBD1 (6 bases). The CDR3 extends over 13 amino acids. Germline V gene data show CDR1 as SGHTA and CDR2 as FQGNSA. Between the trimmed V and J ends, which lost 5 bases and 4 bases, there was a span of 11 bases. In DNA form, the CDR3 reads TGTGCCAGCAGCACACAGGGTGGCTATGGCTACACCTTC. Protein: CASSTQGGYGYTF.

V and J are TRBV9 and TRBJ1-1, with D perhaps TRBD1 (6 bases). Trimming cost V 3 bases and J 1 base, with 7 bases left between them. From germline, CDR1 is SGDLS and CDR2 YYNGEE. The CDR3 covers 13 residues. Written as DNA, the CDR3 is TGTGCCAGCAGCGGGGGACAGAACACTGAAGCTTTCTTT. Its protein is CASSGGQNTEAFF. Full variable domain (rest looked up from reference TRBV9 and TRBJ1-1): DSGVTQTPKHLITATGQRVTLRCSPRSGDLSVYWYQQSLDQGLQFLIQYYNGEERAKGNILERFSAQQFPDLHSELNLSSLELGDSALYFCASSGGQNTEAFFGQGTRLTVV.

This chain connects TRBV4-2 to TRBJ1-2, with D possibly matching TRBD1 (6 bases). There are 16 residues in the CDR3. Trimming left V 1 base short and J 5 bases short, with 17 bases between. Germline CDR1 and CDR2: LGHNA and YNFKEQ. CDR3 in amino acids: CASSQVHRDIRYGYTF. CDR3 bases: TGTGCCAGCAGCCAAGTACACAGGGATATCAGATATGGCTACACCTTC.

This chain uses TRBV28 with TRBJ2-7; a weak D match, TRBD1 (6 bases). The CDR3 covers 15 residues. Deletions cut 5 bases from V and 2 bases from J, with 16 bases between. Germline V CDR1 and CDR2: MDHEN, SYDVKM. This CDR3 reads CASSIGTPGPYEQYF. Here the CDR3 DNA reads TGTGCCAGCAGTATCGGGACACCGGGCCCCTACGAGCAGTACTTC.

The V and J genes are TRBV11-2 and TRBJ2-6, with D perhaps TRBD2 (6 bases). The CDR3 runs to 19 residues. From germline, CDR1 is SGHAT and CDR2 FQNNGV. The V and J ends lost 4 bases and 5 bases respectively, with 24 bases between them. In DNA, the CDR3 is TGTGCCAGCAGCTCCTCATCCGGGGGAGAAGGGGTGAGGGCCAACGTCCTGACTTTC. Its protein product is CASSSSSGGEGVRANVLTF. Supplemented by reference TRBV11-2 and TRBJ2-6, the full variable domain reads EAGVAQSPRYKIIEKRQSVAFWCNPISGHATLYWYQQILGQGPKLLIQFQNNGVVDDSQLPKDRFSAERLKGVDSTLKIQPAKLEDSAVYLCASSSSSGGEGVRANVLTFGAGSRLTVL.

Here the CDR3 DNA reads TGTGCCAGCAGCCCCTCTTTGAATGAGCAGTTCTTC. Translation: CASSPSLNEQFF. The rearrangement uses TRBV7-8 and TRBJ2-1; D ambiguous. Per germline, CDR1 SGHVS and CDR2 FQNEAQ. The CDR3 consists of 12 residues. V lost 5 bases and J lost 7, with 9 bases in between.

CDR3 sequence reads: CASSRRGGAIPEAFF. CDR3 coding DNA: TGTGCCAGTAGTAGGAGGGGGGGCGCTATTCCTGAAGCTTTCTTT. The chain joins TRBV19 to TRBJ1-1; tentative D call: TRBD1 (6 bases). Per germline, CDR1 LNHDA and CDR2 SQIVND (reference sequence). V shed 4 bases and J shed 6 bases, with 18 bases lying between them. The CDR3 runs 15 residues.

This clone is a singleton in its sample. This rearrangement joins TRBV6-5 to TRBJ1-1, with 7 bases identical to TRBD1. V lost 4 bases to trimming and J lost 1 base; unmatched junction nucleotides: 3. Germline assignment: CDR1 MNHEY and CDR2 SVGAGI. The CDR3 totals 14 residues. In DNA, the CDR3 is TGTGCCAGCAGTTCGACAGGGTGGAACACTGAAGCTTTCTTT. Translation: CASSSTGWNTEAFF.

The gene calls are TRBV6-6 and TRBJ1-5; perhaps TRBD1 as D (5 bases). V was shortened by 4 bases and J by 1 base, with 8 bases between the two germline ends. CDR1 is MNHNY, CDR2 SVGAGI, per germline (reference sequence). The CDR3 runs 14 residues. CDR3 sequence: CASSWDSSNQPQHF. For the CDR3, the DNA is TGTGCCAGCAGTTGGGACTCCAGCAATCAGCCCCAGCATTTT.

The chain couples TRBV5-1 to TRBJ1-4; 8 bases align to TRBD1. CDR3 length equals 14 residues. With 4 bases clipped from V and 3 bases from J, the junction kept 2 bases outside the gene matches. The germline CDR1 and CDR2 sequences are SGHRS and YFSETQ. In DNA, the CDR3 is TGCGCCAGCAGCCCGGGACAGGCTAATGAAAAACTGTTTTTT. It codes for CASSPGQANEKLFF. Combining the CDR3 with reference TRBV5-1 and TRBJ1-4 gives the whole variable domain KAGVTQTPRYLIKTRGQQVTLSCSPISGHRSVSWYQQTPGQGLQFLFEYFSETQRNKGNFPGRFSGRQFSNSRSEMNVSTLELGDSALYLCASSPGQANEKLFFGSGTQLSVL.

The rearrangement uses TRBV28 and TRBJ1-1; D is possibly TRBD1 (6 bases). Germline CDR1 reads MDHEN; CDR2 reads SYDVKM. The CDR3 consists of 12 residues. V lost 6 bases and J lost 8, with 13 bases in between. CDR3 coding DNA: TGTGCCAGCAGGCAGGGGTCGGAAGAAGCTTTCTTT. Encoded protein: CASRQGSEEAFF.